This record looks at one T cell receptor beta chain sequence and its context. What it binds is unknown. These data originate in a study of cytomegalovirus exposure and HLA in healthy donors. All donors participated as healthy donors of bone marrow. Overall study results and limits: Researchers reportedly found TCR beta sequences accurately predicted most subjects' HLA-A and HLA-B alleles.

The PCR made use of 60 Vbeta and 13 Jbeta primers. Clones were read by immunoSEQ multiplex PCR, and TCRdb kept only the in-frame ones, dropping some. Recorded here are over 200,000 clones; the top ten clones represent around 0.95%. The TCR originated in a woman aged 25 to 39 in good health and CMV-seropositive. The sequenced sample was PBMCs.

The CDR3: CASRYGQGLGNGYTF. CDR3 DNA sequence: TGTGCCAGCAGATATGGACAGGGTCTCGGGAATGGCTACACCTTC. The chain uses TRBV7-9 and TRBJ1-2; 8 bases are a match to TRBD1. The V gene end was trimmed by 6 bases and the J gene end by 6 bases; junction bases not matched to a gene: 12. CDR3 length: 15 amino acids. The germline V gene encodes CDR1 SEHNR and CDR2 FQNEAQ (reference sequence). Using reference TRBV7-9 and TRBJ1-2 for the parts outside the CDR3, the full variable domain is DTGVSQNPRHKITKRGQNVTFRCDPISEHNRLYWYRQTLGQGPEFLTYFQNEAQLEKSRLLSDRFSAERPKGSFSTLEIQRTEQGDSAMYLCASRYGQGLGNGYTFGSGTRLTVV.